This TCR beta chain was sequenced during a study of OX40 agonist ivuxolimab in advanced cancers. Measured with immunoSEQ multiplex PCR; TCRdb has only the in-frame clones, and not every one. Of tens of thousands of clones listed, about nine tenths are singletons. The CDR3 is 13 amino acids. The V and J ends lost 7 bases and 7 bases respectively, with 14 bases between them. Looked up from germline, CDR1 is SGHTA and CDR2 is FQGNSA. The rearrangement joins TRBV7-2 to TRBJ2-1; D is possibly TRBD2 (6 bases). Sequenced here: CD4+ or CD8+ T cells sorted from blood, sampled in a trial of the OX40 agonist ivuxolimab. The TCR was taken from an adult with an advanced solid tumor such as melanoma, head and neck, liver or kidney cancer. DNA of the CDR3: TGTGCCAGCACCCTTAGACGGGGGAATGAGCAGTTCTTC. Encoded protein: CASTLRRGNEQFF.